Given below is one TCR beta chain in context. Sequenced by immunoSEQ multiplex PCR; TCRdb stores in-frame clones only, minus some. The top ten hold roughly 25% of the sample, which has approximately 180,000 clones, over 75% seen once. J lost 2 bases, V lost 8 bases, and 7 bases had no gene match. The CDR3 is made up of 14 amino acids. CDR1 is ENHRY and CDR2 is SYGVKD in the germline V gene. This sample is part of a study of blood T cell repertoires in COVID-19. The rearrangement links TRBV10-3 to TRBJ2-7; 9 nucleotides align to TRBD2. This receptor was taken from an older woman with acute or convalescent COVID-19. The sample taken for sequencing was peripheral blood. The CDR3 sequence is CAIGGSGSAYEQYF. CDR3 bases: TGTGCCATCGGAGGTAGCGGGAGTGCCTACGAGCAGTACTTC.